The sequence of this TCR beta chain was determined in a study of blood T cell repertoires in COVID-19. Germline lookup yields CDR1 LNHNV and CDR2 YYDKDF (reference sequence). V shed 1 base and J shed 6 bases, with 15 bases lying between them. The CDR3 loop spans 15 amino acids. Per the authors' pipeline: By means of reference gene primer amplification, nucleated cell counts were estimated. The table came from immunoSEQ multiplex PCR; TCRdb's copy has only in-frame clones and leaves some out. D and trimming were read from the DNA, whereas the V and J calls and clone size are those reported in that table. This table holds about 70,000 clones, about 68% found once.

V usage is TRBV15 and J usage is TRBJ1-2; possible D gene TRBD1, 6 bases. This clonotype originated in a woman in her seventies with acute or convalescent COVID-19. The sample comprised peripheral blood. The CDR3 spells CATSRGNRAYDGYTF. The CDR3 coding sequence is TGTGCCACCAGCAGAGGGAACAGGGCCTACGATGGCTACACCTTC. The variable domain in full, with the rest retrieved from reference TRBV15 and TRBJ1-2, is DAMVIQNPRYQVTQFGKPVTLSCSQTLNHNVMYWYQQKSSQAPKLLFHYYDKDFNNEADTPDNFQSRRPNTSFCFLDIRSPGLGDTAMYLCATSRGNRAYDGYTFGSGTRLTVV.